This T cell receptor (beta chain) was captured in a study of blood T cells in healthy people across ages. The study, taken as a whole, reports: CMV status of donors was unknown, possibly confounding expanded clonotype changes. Both naive CD4+ cell counts and diversity were greater in long-lived donors than in aged donors.

Roughly 10 milliliters of peripheral blood were drawn from each donor. Each sample had at least 7 million PBMCs isolated. Deletions cut 0 bases from V and 4 bases from J, with 8 bases between. Germline CDR1 is SGHRS and CDR2 is YFSETQ. The CDR3 runs to 13 residues. Together with a sample-barcoded 5' primer, a J-beta primer mix was included in a second PCR lasting roughly 6 to 12 cycles. Via MiXCR, TCRdb re-called the 5' RACE reads, giving one row per CDR3 protein. The sample shows approximately 1.5 million distinct CDR3 sequences, around 36% of them seen only once. The table lists this clonotype with many counts. Its antigen is unknown.

The sequencing input was blood. This chain connects TRBV5-1 to TRBJ2-7, with D uncertain. This TCR came from a woman between 25 and 40 years old in good health. CDR3 coding DNA: TGCGCCAGCAGCTTGGGACCCCCTTACGAGCAGTACTTC. This sequence encodes CASSLGPPYEQYF.